Shown below are 29 T cell receptor beta chains from a single sample sequenced in a study of identical twins. TCRdb reprocessed the 5' RACE reads via MiXCR and lists one record per CDR3 protein. Of roughly 710,000 distinct CDR3 sequences in the sample, 6% to 6.5% were seen once. Sequencing was done on a sample of naive T cells sorted from blood. These receptors all stem from a man aged 18 to 35 in good health.

A remark on this clonotype: An end of the junction does not agree with germline; a read error may underlie this. The genes are TRBV4-3 and TRBJ1-3; the match to TRBD1 covers 9 bases. Germline-derived CDR1 and CDR2 are LGHNA and YSLEER. CDR3 length: 14 amino acids. Here the CDR3 DNA reads TGCGCCAGCAGCCCCCGGGGACAGGGAGACACCATATGTTTT. This codes for CASSPRGQGDTICF.

The table lists this clonotype with a few counts. This chain joins TRBV11-2 and TRBJ1-2; the D gene is possibly TRBD1 (6 bases). The V and J ends lost 6 bases and 4 bases respectively, with 18 bases between them. This CDR3 has 15 residues. Germline V gives CDR1 SGHAT, CDR2 FQNNGV. The CDR3 DNA is TGTGCCAGCAGGGAGGAGGCAGGGGATGCCTATGGCTACACCTTC. It specifies CASREEAGDAYGYTF.

This clonotype was counted many times. The CDR3 here is CASSYNPDKPYNEQFF. The CDR3 DNA reads as TGCGCCAGCAGCTATAACCCGGACAAGCCCTACAATGAGCAGTTCTTC. This sequence joins TRBV5-1 and TRBJ2-1, with a weak D call TRBD1 (5 bases). CDR3 size: 16 residues. Germline V gives CDR1 SGHRS, CDR2 YFSETQ. V lost 3 bases and J lost 2, with 15 bases in between.

At least ten counts were recorded for this clonotype. The gene calls are TRBV15 and TRBJ2-7; 8 bases align to TRBD2. V shed 5 bases, J shed 1 base, and the junction held 4 bases outside the gene matches. The germline CDR1 and CDR2 sequences are LNHNV and YYDKDF (reference sequence). The CDR3 spans 14 residues. CDR3 in amino acids: CATSLAGYSYEQYF. DNA of the CDR3: TGTGCCACCAGCTTAGCGGGGTATTCCTACGAGCAGTACTTC.

This clonotype came up a few times. The CDR3 spells CASSSPSSDSYEQYF. CDR3 bases: TGTGCCAGCAGTTCCCCTTCTAGCGACTCCTACGAGCAGTACTTC. This chain uses TRBV12-3 or TRBV12-4 with TRBJ2-7; D may be TRBD2 (6 bases). The length of the CDR3 is 15 residues. The V gene lost 4 bases and the J gene lost 0 bases, with 13 bases spanning the gap.

This clonotype appeared a few times. The chain carries TRBV6-5 and TRBJ2-1, with D tentatively TRBD2 (5 bases). Per the germline V gene, CDR1 is MNHEY and CDR2 is SVGAGI. This CDR3 is built from 12 residues. Trimming cost V 8 bases and J 10 bases, with 15 bases left between them. The DNA of the CDR3 is TGTGCCAGCGTCGGGGAGCGCTGGGAGCAGTTCTTC. It specifies CASVGERWEQFF.

This chain's CDR3 is CASRNSGSRTGELFF. In DNA, the CDR3 is TGTGCCAGCAGAAATAGCGGGAGCCGAACCGGGGAGCTGTTTTTT. This rearrangement joins TRBV5-5 to TRBJ2-2; 9 bases line up with TRBD2. Germline V gene sequence: CDR1 SGHKS, CDR2 YYEKEE (reference sequence). With V trimmed by 5 bases and J by 5 bases, 7 bases remained unmatched. The CDR3 loop spans 15 amino acids.

The chain combines TRBV20-1 with TRBJ1-1; 9 positions agree with TRBD1. The germline gives CDR1 DFQATT, CDR2 SNEGSKA (reference sequence). The length of the CDR3 is 13 residues. After removal of 5 bases from V and 5 bases from J, the junction contained 6 bases not matched to a gene. The CDR3 protein is CSAPYRGRTEAFF. The CDR3 nucleotides are TGCAGTGCTCCTTACAGGGGGCGGACTGAAGCTTTCTTT.

This clonotype was picked up many times. The chain has TRBV4-1 and TRBJ2-4, with 10 bases identical to TRBD1. J lost 6 bases, V lost 0 bases, and 5 bases had no gene match. Germline-derived CDR1 and CDR2 are MGHRA and YSYEKL. The CDR3 sequence is 16 residues long. This CDR3 is CASSQEGQGLLNIQYF. CDR3 nucleotides: TGCGCCAGCAGCCAAGAGGGACAGGGGCTTTTAAACATTCAGTACTTC.

The chain combines TRBV7-6 with TRBJ2-1; 7 nucleotides match TRBD2. Germline V gene lookup returns CDR1 SGHVS and CDR2 FNYEAQ. This CDR3 has 16 amino acids. Trimming took 0 bases from V and 4 from J; bases not matched to a gene: 6. CDR3 loop: CASSLALADYYNEQFF. The CDR3 DNA reads as TGTGCCAGCAGCTTAGCCCTAGCGGACTATTACAATGAGCAGTTCTTC. Drawing the rest from reference TRBV7-6 and TRBJ2-1, the complete variable domain is GAGVSQSPRYKVTKRGQDVALRCDPISGHVSLYWYRQALGQGPEFLTYFNYEAQQDKSGLPNDRFSAERPEGSISTLTIQRTEQRDSAMYRCASSLALADYYNEQFFGPGTRLTVL.

This clonotype has a handful of counts. This sequence joins TRBV28 and TRBJ1-5; D might be TRBD1 (6 bases). The V and J ends lost 4 bases and 5 bases respectively, with 9 bases between them. CDR3 length: 13 amino acids. The germline V gene encodes CDR1 MDHEN and CDR2 SYDVKM. The CDR3: CASSSPGDQPQHF. CDR3 DNA: TGTGCCAGCAGTTCCCCAGGGGATCAGCCCCAGCATTTT.

This clonotype showed up many times. This chain uses TRBV29-1 with TRBJ2-1; 8 positions match TRBD1. The CDR3 is 14 residues long. CDR1 and CDR2 (germline): SQVTM, ANQGSEA. V shed 3 bases, J shed 5 bases, and the junction held 6 bases outside the gene matches. The CDR3 nucleotides read TGCAGCGTTGACAAGACAGGGGTTAACAATGAGCAGTTCTTC. It yields the protein CSVDKTGVNNEQFF.

This clonotype was recorded many times. The chain is built from TRBV20-1 and TRBJ2-2; D not resolved. The germline CDR1 and CDR2 sequences are DFQATT and SNEGSKA (reference sequence). Trimming removed 0 bases at V and 8 bases at J, with 7 bases between. CDR3 length: 12 amino acids. For the CDR3, the DNA is TGCAGTGCTAGAGATATTCGGGGGGAGCTGTTTTTT. This translates into CSARDIRGELFF.

Worth noting for this clonotype: The missing conserved phenylalanine or tryptophan at the end of this CDR3 makes a read error likely. The genes are TRBV14 and TRBJ2-1; D uncertain. Trimming removed 0 bases from V and 4 bases from J, with 10 bases in between. CDR1 and CDR2 (germline): SGHDN, FVKESK. The CDR3 length is 15 residues. The CDR3 spells CASSQDVAGYNEQFY. The CDR3 DNA is TGTGCCAGCAGCCAAGATGTGGCTGGTTACAATGAGCAGTTCTAC.

This clonotype has a count of ten or more. The rearrangement joins TRBV24-1 to TRBJ2-2; no definite D call. The CDR3 spans 21 residues. The germline gives CDR1 KGHDR, CDR2 SFDVKD. The V end lost 1 base, the J end lost 0 bases, and 23 bases lay between the germline ends. Here the CDR3 DNA reads TGTGCCACCAGTGATTTAGTCACGAAGCGTACTGACCTAGCGAACACCGGGGAGCTGTTTTTT. It yields the protein CATSDLVTKRTDLANTGELFF.

The chain combines TRBV5-1 with TRBJ2-7; possibly TRBD2 for D (5 bases). This CDR3 has 14 residues. Germline CDR1 SGHRS, CDR2 YFSETQ. The V end lost 6 bases, the J end lost 0 bases, and 13 bases lay between the germline ends. Here the CDR3 reads CASKVTGSSYEQYF. The CDR3 nucleotides are TGCGCCAGCAAGGTCACTGGGAGCTCCTACGAGCAGTACTTC.

This clonotype has only a few counts. The chain employs TRBV11-2 and TRBJ1-4; D not resolved. Per germline, CDR1 SGHAT and CDR2 FQNNGV. Trimming took off 5 bases at V and 6 bases at J, with 13 bases between the two ends. The CDR3 loop spans 14 amino acids. The CDR3 spells CASSHRWYDEKLFF. In nucleotides, the CDR3 is TGTGCCAGCAGCCACCGGTGGTACGATGAAAAACTGTTTTTT. Based on the CDR3 plus reference TRBV11-2 and TRBJ1-4, the full variable domain is EAGVAQSPRYKIIEKRQSVAFWCNPISGHATLYWYQQILGQGPKLLIQFQNNGVVDDSQLPKDRFSAERLKGVDSTLKIQPAKLEDSAVYLCASSHRWYDEKLFFGSGTQLSVL.

This clonotype was picked up many times. The V call is TRBV20-1, the J call TRBJ2-5, with D maybe TRBD2 (5 bases). The CDR3 has 16 amino acids. Per the germline V gene, CDR1 is DFQATT and CDR2 is SNEGSKA (reference sequence). V was pared by 0 bases and J by 5 bases, with 19 bases between. The CDR3 DNA reads TGCAGTGCTAGAGATCAAGGTCTCGCGGGTGGGGAGACCCAGTACTTC. Translation gives CSARDQGLAGGETQYF.

This clonotype was counted many times. The chain carries TRBV7-9 and TRBJ1-2; 9 positions agree with TRBD1. V shed 0 bases and J 5 bases; nucleotides not matched to a gene: 7. CDR3 length equals 16 residues. Germline V gene data show CDR1 as SEHNR and CDR2 as FQNEAQ (reference sequence). This CDR3 reads CASSLAGTGSSYGYTF. CDR3 bases: TGTGCCAGCAGCTTAGCTGGGACAGGGAGTTCTTATGGCTACACCTTC.

At least ten counts were recorded for this clonotype. V is TRBV20-1 and J is TRBJ2-5; 9 nucleotides line up with TRBD1. Germline V gene data show CDR1 as DFQATT and CDR2 as SNEGSKA (reference sequence). V shed 2 bases and J 5 bases; nucleotides not matched to a gene: 15. CDR3 length: 17 amino acids. CDR3 residues: CSARTVPGTGLGETQYF. CDR3 nucleotides: TGCAGTGCTAGAACCGTACCAGGGACAGGGCTGGGGGAGACCCAGTACTTC.

This clonotype was seen repeatedly, ten times or more. The rearrangement joins TRBV4-1 to TRBJ2-5, with D possibly TRBD2 on 6 matching bases. Deletions cut 1 base from V and 5 bases from J, with 11 bases between. Germline CDR1 MGHRA, CDR2 YSYEKL. The CDR3 contains 14 residues. The CDR3 region has the DNA TGCGCCAGCAGCCAAGTCGGCGGGAAGGAGACCCAGTACTTC. The encoded protein is CASSQVGGKETQYF.

The chain is built from TRBV9 and TRBJ2-5; 7 positions match TRBD2. With V trimmed by 0 bases and J by 4 bases, 9 bases remained unmatched. The CDR3 extends over 16 amino acids. Germline CDR1 reads SGDLS; CDR2 reads YYNGEE. This CDR3 reads CASSVDPGREGETQYF. CDR3 coding DNA: TGTGCCAGCAGCGTAGATCCAGGGAGGGAGGGAGAGACCCAGTACTTC.

This clonotype was counted ten times or more. The chain couples TRBV24-1 to TRBJ2-1; a weak D match, TRBD2 (5 bases). V lost 4 bases, J lost 0 bases, and 12 bases lay in between. This CDR3 is 16 amino acids long. Germline-derived CDR1 and CDR2 are KGHDR and SFDVKD. The CDR3 DNA is TGTGCCACCAGTGACACAAGCGGTAGCTCCTACAATGAGCAGTTCTTC. This codes for CATSDTSGSSYNEQFF.

This clonotype was detected many times. The chain uses TRBV10-3 and TRBJ1-1; D gene uncertain. Germline CDR1 reads ENHRY; CDR2 reads SYGVKD. Trimming left V 10 bases short and J 8 bases short, with 14 bases between. CDR3 length: 11 residues. The CDR3: CATQSSGEAFF. CDR3 nucleotide sequence: TGTGCCACACAAAGTTCGGGGGAAGCTTTCTTT.

This rearrangement joins TRBV14 to TRBJ2-7, with 10 positions matching TRBD1. J was trimmed by 3 bases and V by 8 bases; bases with no gene match: 4. This CDR3 has 13 residues. Germline V CDR1 and CDR2: SGHDN, FVKESK. As DNA, the CDR3 is TGTGCCAGCGCGACAGGGGGCAACTACGAGCAGTACTTC. Translated, it gives CASATGGNYEQYF.

J is TRBJ2-1 and V is TRBV28; 9 bases are a match to TRBD2. V lost 3 bases and J lost 6; bases outside the gene matches: 9. CDR1 and CDR2 (germline): MDHEN, SYDVKM. The CDR3 loop spans 16 amino acids. CDR3 sequence reads: CASSFLSSGKLNEQFF. The CDR3 bases are TGTGCCAGCAGTTTTCTATCTAGCGGGAAACTCAATGAGCAGTTCTTC.

This clonotype was recorded many times. J is TRBJ2-7 and V is TRBV10-3; TRBD1 or TRBD2 may be the D gene (5 bases each). This CDR3 has 13 residues. Germline V gene data show CDR1 as ENHRY and CDR2 as SYGVKD. V was trimmed by 0 bases and J by 2 bases, leaving 5 bases between them. The CDR3 loop is CAISESGAYEQYV. The DNA for the CDR3 is TGTGCCATCAGTGAGTCGGGGGCCTACGAGCAGTACGTC.

This clonotype has a count of ten or more. The rearrangement links TRBV20-1 to TRBJ2-1; no firm D call. Germline assignment: CDR1 DFQATT and CDR2 SNEGSKA (reference sequence). Trimming left V 3 bases short and J 0 bases short, with 9 bases between. The CDR3 loop spans 14 amino acids. CDR3 nucleotides: TGCAGTGCTAGTAGGCTCCTCTCCTACAATGAGCAGTTCTTC. Translation: CSASRLLSYNEQFF.

This chain connects TRBV24-1 to TRBJ2-2, with 10 bases aligning to TRBD2. Germline V lookup: CDR1 KGHDR, CDR2 SFDVKD. With V trimmed by 3 bases and J by 0 bases, 3 bases remained unmatched. The CDR3 has 17 residues. This CDR3 is CATSDPGTSANTGELFF. Here the CDR3 DNA reads TGTGCCACCAGTGATCCCGGGACTAGCGCGAACACCGGGGAGCTGTTTTTT.